These T cell receptor beta chains were read from a single sample in a study of T cells after posttransplantation cyclophosphamide. Produced via immunoSEQ multiplex PCR; TCRdb's table is partial and in-frame only. The table lists more than 4,000 clones, roughly 77% of them singletons. The source material was PBMCs, sampled 29 days after a stem cell transplant with posttransplant cyclophosphamide. These receptor sequences come from a male patient between 45 and 59 years old who received an allogeneic stem cell transplant from an unrelated donor, was CMV-positive, and had acute GVHD only. Some T cells may trace back to the graft donor. Each CDR3 is given without its conserved first and last residue.

length: 15
V: TRBV10-3
J: TRBJ2-7
CDR3: AISDAGGAPIAHEQY

length: 13
V: TRBV4-3
J: TRBJ1-4
CDR3: ASSPVGTLPEKLF

length: 14
V: TRBV5-1
J: TRBJ2-1
CDR3: ASSLAGQGFGNEQF

length: 18
V: TRBV5-1
J: TRBJ1-1
CDR3: ASSLGRRGGGLLMNTEAF

length: 14
V: TRBV28
J: TRBJ1-5
CDR3: ASSLGSLGGNQPQH

length: 13
V: TRBV11-2
J: TRBJ2-1
CDR3: ASSSLGGSYNEQF

length: 10
V: TRBV6-1
J: TRBJ2-7
CDR3: ASSEFGDRRY

length: 9
V: TRBV6-6
J: TRBJ2-7
CDR3: ASSLENEQY

length: 12
V: TRBV18
J: TRBJ2-7
CDR3: ASSPGQGKDEQY

length: 13
V: TRBV7-8
J: TRBJ1-1
CDR3: ASSLEGRRNTEAF

length: 12
V: TRBV7-3
J: TRBJ2-7
CDR3: ASSLSGRGYEQY

length: 13
V: TRBV4-3
J: TRBJ1-2
CDR3: ASSQDTGTGAGYT

length: 12
V: TRBV9
J: TRBJ2-6
CDR3: ASARTSGANVLT

length: 12
V: TRBV7-9
J: TRBJ2-1
CDR3: AGQGQGLDNEQF

length: 11
V: TRBV30
J: TRBJ1-1
CDR3: AWRGTGATEAF

length: 13
V: TRBV4-1
J: TRBJ1-5
CDR3: ASSQGETGNQPQH

length: 13
V: TRBV29-1
J: TRBJ1-1
CDR3: SVAKIGVMNTEAF

length: 14
V: TRBV7-9
J: TRBJ2-7
CDR3: ASSPRVEPYPYEQY

length: 15
V: TRBV11-2
J: TRBJ1-2
CDR3: ASSLAGGQALRAGYT

length: 11
V: TRBV4-1
J: TRBJ1-5
CDR3: ASSQQGNQPQH

length: 12
V: TRBV28
J: TRBJ2-1
CDR3: ASSLWDSVNEQF

length: 13
V: TRBV7-3
J: TRBJ2-3
CDR3: ASSLRGGRTDTQY

length: 15
V: TRBV7-9
J: TRBJ2-3
CDR3: ASSFARGRGGTDTQY

length: 16
V: TRBV9
J: TRBJ2-7
CDR3: ASSDSRDTPGSSYEQY

length: 11
V: TRBV2
J: TRBJ2-7
CDR3: ASSTLLSYEQY

length: 17
V: TRBV11-2
J: TRBJ1-3
CDR3: ASSTTGQSSFSSGNTIY

length: 12
V: TRBV2
J: TRBJ1-1
CDR3: ASSEVDRATEAF

length: 13
V: TRBV19
J: TRBJ1-5
CDR3: ASTIEMYSNQPQH

length: 14
V: TRBV18
J: TRBJ1-4
CDR3: ASSPGAYPTNEKLF

length: 12
V: TRBV19
J: TRBJ1-1
CDR3: ASSRDRGGTEAF

length: 13
V: TRBV19
J: TRBJ1-5
CDR3: ASSIDLRDRRLQH

length: 14
V: TRBV7-8
J: TRBJ2-2
CDR3: ASSPGTVMDTGELF

length: 13
V: TRBV5-5
J: TRBJ2-1
CDR3: ASSLDRAGYNEQF

length: 12
V: TRBV11-2
J: TRBJ2-5
CDR3: ASSFDRVGETQY

length: 15
V: TRBV14
J: TRBJ1-2
CDR3: ASSQDFGQGASYGYT

length: 14
V: TRBV4-1
J: TRBJ2-1
CDR3: ASSQDPGTSYNEQF

length: 14
V: TRBV5-1
J: TRBJ2-4
CDR3: ASSLVGLSGGNIQY

length: 12
V: TRBV10-1
J: TRBJ2-3
CDR3: ASSNRGFTDTQY

length: 13
V: TRBV28
J: TRBJ2-1
CDR3: ASSLRDSGYNEQF

length: 11
V: TRBV7-2
J: TRBJ1-2
CDR3: ASSSGTDYGYT